The 16 T cell receptor beta chains below were found in one sample sequenced in a study of early T cells in non-severe SARS-CoV-2 infection. Each CDR3 protein is one row after TCRdb ran MiXCR on the 5' RACE reads. The sample shows tens of thousands of distinct CDR3 sequences, around an eighth of them seen only once. The material sequenced was whole blood, taken at baseline. These receptor sequences come from an adult who was a healthcare worker with PCR-confirmed SARS-CoV-2 infection or an uninfected control (not recorded which).

V usage is TRBV7-6 and J usage is TRBJ2-7; D is unclear. V was clipped by 1 base and J by 2 bases, with 12 bases between them. The CDR3 is 15 residues long. The germline gives CDR1 SGHVS, CDR2 FNYEAQ. The CDR3 nucleotides read TGTGCCAGCAGCTTAGACGTCCTAGGGACCTACGAGCAGTACTTC. Translating gives CASSLDVLGTYEQYF.

V and J are TRBV18 and TRBJ1-6, with TRBD1 as a possible D gene (5 bases). V was clipped by 5 bases and J by 6 bases, with 14 bases between them. CDR3 length: 15 amino acids. Germline CDR1 and CDR2: KGHSH and LQKENI. In DNA, the CDR3 is TGTGCCAGCTCATCGGGACCGAGAATTAATTCACCCCTCCACTTT. Translated, it gives CASSSGPRINSPLHF.

The V call is TRBV6-6, the J call TRBJ2-7; D is undetermined. CDR1 and CDR2 (germline): MNHNY, SVGAGI (reference sequence). The CDR3 loop spans 13 amino acids. Trimming removed 0 bases at V and 4 bases at J, with 7 bases between. In nucleotides, the CDR3 is TGTGCCAGCAGTTACTCGGGTGTGTACGAGCAGTACTTC. As protein: CASSYSGVYEQYF.

This clonotype was detected ten times or more. The rearrangement joins TRBV12-3 or TRBV12-4 to TRBJ1-6; D gene uncertain. This CDR3 comprises 13 residues. Trimming took off 6 bases at V and 9 bases at J, with 12 bases between the two ends. CDR3 protein: CASSLYEGSPLHF. In nucleotides, the CDR3 is TGTGCCAGCAGCCTCTATGAGGGTTCACCCCTCCACTTT.

The chain joins TRBV7-2 to TRBJ2-1; 8 positions match TRBD2. The junction had 10 bases not matched to a gene; V was cut back by 5 bases and J by 4 bases. Germline loops: CDR1 SGHTA, CDR2 FQGNSA. The CDR3 contains 16 residues. The chain's CDR3 is CASSRISAGGYNEQFF. In DNA form, the CDR3 reads TGTGCCAGCAGCAGGATTTCCGCGGGGGGATACAATGAGCAGTTCTTC.

The CDR3 sequence is CASSLAKGGKETQYF. DNA of the CDR3: TGTGCCAGCAGCTTGGCTAAAGGGGGGAAAGAGACCCAGTACTTC. The V call is TRBV5-4, the J call TRBJ2-5; D possibly matches TRBD1 or TRBD2 (6 bases each). The CDR3 covers 15 residues. V was shortened by 0 bases and J by 3 bases, with 12 bases between the two germline ends. CDR1 is SGHNT and CDR2 is YYREEE in the germline V gene (reference sequence). Full variable domain (missing parts from reference TRBV5-4 and TRBJ2-5): ETGVTQSPTHLIKTRGQQVTLRCSSQSGHNTVSWYQQALGQGPQFIFQYYREEENGRGNFPPRFSGLQFPNYSSELNVNALELDDSALYLCASSLAKGGKETQYFGPGTRLLVL.

This clonotype turned up a few times. V is TRBV7-2 and J is TRBJ1-2; no firm D call. V was trimmed by 5 bases and J by 7 bases, leaving 17 bases between them. This CDR3 is built from 14 residues. Germline values: CDR1 SGHTA, CDR2 FQGNSA. This CDR3 is CASSADPAVSGYTF. CDR3 DNA sequence: TGTGCCAGCAGCGCGGACCCAGCAGTGTCTGGCTACACCTTC.

The chain couples TRBV7-6 to TRBJ1-1; D gene unclear. The CDR3 contains 13 residues. Germline loops: CDR1 SGHVS, CDR2 FNYEAQ. V lost 3 bases to trimming and J lost 3 bases, with 8 bases between them. The CDR3: CASSFRRDTEAFF. The CDR3, as DNA: TGTGCCAGCAGCTTCCGAAGGGACACTGAAGCTTTCTTT.

This clonotype was counted a few times. The genes are TRBV5-1 and TRBJ2-7, with D perhaps assigned TRBD1 or TRBD2 (5 bases each). The germline V gene encodes CDR1 SGHRS and CDR2 YFSETQ. This CDR3 has 15 residues. The V end lost 4 bases, the J end lost 6 bases, and 20 bases lay between the germline ends. The CDR3 DNA sequence: TGCGCCAGCAGCCTACACGCGGGCAGGGCAGGCGAGCAGTACTTC. Residues: CASSLHAGRAGEQYF.

This clonotype was detected only a few times. The J gene is TRBJ2-1, the V gene TRBV6-2 or TRBV6-3; possible D gene TRBD1, 5 bases. Germline V gives CDR1 MNHEY, CDR2 SVGEGT. CDR3 length equals 16 residues. Trimming pared 2 bases from V and 8 bases from J, leaving 19 bases between. The CDR3 nucleotides read TGTGCCAGCAGTTACGGTCCAGGGTCAACTTGGGATGAGCAGTTCTTC. As protein: CASSYGPGSTWDEQFF.

The chain employs TRBV6-5 and TRBJ2-5; 8 bases map to TRBD2. V shed 5 bases, J shed 5 bases, and the junction held 7 bases outside the gene matches. The germline gives CDR1 MNHEY, CDR2 SVGAGI. The CDR3 loop spans 14 amino acids. CDR3 DNA: TGTGCCAGCAGTCTCCGACTAGCGTCCGAGACCCAGTACTTC. Amino acids: CASSLRLASETQYF.

Only a few counts were recorded for this clonotype. The chain combines TRBV7-9 with TRBJ2-7; 9 nucleotides line up with TRBD1. The CDR3 has 15 amino acids. Per germline, CDR1 SEHNR and CDR2 FQNEAQ (reference sequence). With 5 bases clipped from V and 2 bases from J, the junction kept 7 bases outside the gene matches. This CDR3 reads CASSPQGQGTYEQYF. The DNA of the CDR3 is TGTGCCAGCAGCCCACAGGGACAGGGAACCTACGAGCAGTACTTC.

This clonotype was picked up a small number of times. The chain couples TRBV15 to TRBJ1-4, with 7 positions matching TRBD1. From germline, CDR1 is LNHNV and CDR2 YYDKDF (reference sequence). Trimming cost V 4 bases and J 13 bases; bases outside gene matches: 9. This CDR3 contains 13 residues. CDR3 DNA sequence: TGTGCCACCAGCACGGGACAGCGGGTTGGACTGTTTTTT. It specifies CATSTGQRVGLFF.

The gene calls are TRBV5-6 and TRBJ2-5; D perhaps matches TRBD2 (7 bases). V was pared by 0 bases and J by 2 bases, with 14 bases between. Germline lookup yields CDR1 SGHDT and CDR2 YYEEEE. This CDR3 has 16 residues. CDR3 region: CASSLGRGAGQETQYF. The DNA of the CDR3 is TGTGCCAGCAGCTTGGGCCGGGGGGCAGGACAAGAGACCCAGTACTTC.

This clonotype showed up just a few times. The chain couples TRBV7-2 to TRBJ2-3, with D unclear. The CDR3 length is 12 residues. Trimming removed 1 base at V and 7 bases at J, with 6 bases between. Germline V lookup: CDR1 SGHTA, CDR2 FQGNSA. As DNA, the CDR3 is TGTGCCAGCAGCTTAGTTACTAATACGCAGTATTTT. This gives the protein CASSLVTNTQYF.

This chain uses TRBV3-1 with TRBJ1-5, with D unclear. V lost 0 bases and J 6 bases, leaving 6 bases between the germline ends. The CDR3 totals 13 residues. Germline assignment: CDR1 LGHDT and CDR2 YNNKEL (reference sequence). The CDR3 DNA follows: TGTGCCAGCAGCCAAGATGGGCGTCAGCCCCAGCATTTT. Protein sequence: CASSQDGRQPQHF.